This entry is about one TCR beta chain. Its antigen is not known. This sample stems from a study of shared clonotypes between healthy human individuals. Findings of the study overall: Memory subsets generally showed lower estimated richness than naive subsets.

TCRdb's table, derived via immunoSEQ multiplex PCR, lists solely in-frame clones and lacks some. This table has about 2.2 million clones, under 95% appearing once. Positive CCR7 selection of CD45RO-negative cells yielded the naive CD8 cells, and terminally differentiated effector memory CD45RA+ cells were excluded. Material: naive CD8+ T cells from PBMCs. The source is a man between 18 and 29 years old in good health. Some clones in this sample may be carry-over from other donors' samples.

Here the CDR3 reads CAIRGTIPYNEQFF. The DNA for the CDR3 is TGTGCCATCAGGGGGACCATACCGTACAATGAGCAGTTCTTC. The chain has TRBV10-3 and TRBJ2-1, with D tentatively TRBD1 or TRBD2 (5 bases each). Germline V gives CDR1 ENHRY, CDR2 SYGVKD. V shed 6 bases and J shed 4 bases, with 13 bases lying between them. The CDR3 consists of 14 residues.